These T cell receptor beta chains were read from a single sample in a study of T cell changes during pregnancy in multiple sclerosis. Sequencing used immunoSEQ multiplex PCR; TCRdb keeps in-frame clones, though not all of them. The sample carries around 69,000 clones, about 92% recorded once. The sequencing used peripheral blood, collected in the first trimester of pregnancy. These receptors were taken from a female donor with multiple sclerosis, enrolled in a pregnancy study. Both conserved end residues are part of each CDR3. The order of the fields is D gene, J gene, V gene, clone size, CDR3 protein, CDR3 DNA. D genes are given only for firm matches. Clone size is not always given. Where it is, it says once, few, many or a class for expanded clones.

D gene: -; J gene: TRBJ2-5; V gene: TRBV5-1; clone size: -; CDR3 protein: CASSLGAREPWETQYF; CDR3 DNA: TGCGCCAGCAGCTTGGGGGCCCGGGAGCCGTGGGAGACCCAGTACTTC
D gene: TRBD1; J gene: TRBJ2-6; V gene: TRBV2; clone size: -; CDR3 protein: CASSPDRGYGANVLTF; CDR3 DNA: TGTGCCAGCAGTCCCGACAGGGGGTACGGGGCCAACGTCCTGACTTTC
D gene: -; J gene: TRBJ1-5; V gene: TRBV18; clone size: -; CDR3 protein: CASSLDGQPQHF; CDR3 DNA: TGTGCCAGCTCCTTAGACGGGCAGCCCCAGCATTTT
D gene: -; J gene: TRBJ2-5; V gene: TRBV5-4; clone size: -; CDR3 protein: CASSIRTTSRETQYF; CDR3 DNA: TGTGCCAGCAGCATAAGGACTACAAGCCGAGAGACCCAGTACTTC
D gene: TRBD1; J gene: TRBJ2-3; V gene: TRBV2; clone size: -; CDR3 protein: CASSVRDSYTDTQYF; CDR3 DNA: TGTGCCAGCAGTGTTCGGGACAGTTACACAGATACGCAGTATTTT
D gene: TRBD1; J gene: TRBJ2-7; V gene: TRBV27; clone size: -; CDR3 protein: CASSLTGRYEQYF; CDR3 DNA: TGTGCCAGCAGTTTGACAGGGAGATACGAGCAGTACTTC
D gene: TRBD2; J gene: TRBJ2-3; V gene: TRBV4-3; clone size: once; CDR3 protein: CASSQGPAGGADTQYF; CDR3 DNA: TGCGCCAGCAGCCAGGGCCCAGCGGGAGGGGCAGATACGCAGTATTTT
D gene: -; J gene: TRBJ2-7; V gene: TRBV28; clone size: -; CDR3 protein: CASSLDGVGHIYEQYF; CDR3 DNA: TGTGCCAGCAGTTTAGATGGAGTAGGACACATCTACGAGCAGTACTTC
D gene: TRBD2; J gene: TRBJ2-2; V gene: TRBV29-1; clone size: once; CDR3 protein: CSGEGLAGTAGELFF; CDR3 DNA: TGCAGCGGGGAGGGGTTAGCGGGTACCGCCGGGGAGCTGTTTTTT
D gene: TRBD1; J gene: TRBJ1-1; V gene: TRBV7-9; clone size: -; CDR3 protein: CASSSGPTGGTEAFF; CDR3 DNA: TGTGCCAGCAGCTCAGGTCCGACAGGGGGCACTGAAGCTTTCTTT
D gene: TRBD2; J gene: TRBJ2-2; V gene: TRBV27; clone size: -; CDR3 protein: CASFRGTGGPNTGELFF; CDR3 DNA: TGTGCCAGCTTCAGAGGGACGGGAGGGCCGAACACCGGGGAGCTGTTTTTT
D gene: TRBD1; J gene: TRBJ2-7; V gene: TRBV13; clone size: -; CDR3 protein: CASSQRDRVYEQYF; CDR3 DNA: TGTGCCAGCAGCCAAAGGGACAGGGTGTACGAGCAGTACTTC
D gene: -; J gene: TRBJ2-5; V gene: TRBV7-9; clone size: few; CDR3 protein: CASSQSGPVTRLETQYF; CDR3 DNA: TGTGCCAGCAGCCAATCTGGGCCAGTGACCCGATTGGAGACCCAGTACTTC
D gene: TRBD2; J gene: TRBJ2-7; V gene: TRBV28; clone size: -; CDR3 protein: CASSFGLAGGEQYF; CDR3 DNA: TGTGCCAGCAGTTTTGGTCTAGCGGGAGGCGAGCAGTACTTC